Given below is one T cell receptor beta chain in context. Its antigen is currently unknown. The data belong to a study of T cells in Graves' hyperthyroidism and ophthalmopathy. V dropped 3 bases and J dropped 1; count of bases not matched to a gene: 1. The length of the CDR3 is 14 residues. CDR1 is SQVTM and CDR2 is ANQGSEA in the germline V gene. TCR beta CDR3 regions were amplified from RNA. First-round RT-PCR with HTBI primers amplified the TCR CDR3 region. TCRdb re-called the multiplex PCR reads through MiXCR, storing one row per CDR3 protein. The table lists some 770,000 distinct CDR3 sequences, 15% to 20% of them singletons. The source of the PBMCs was 10 ml of fresh peripheral blood. General study points: In simple terms, a model built on 13 V-J features told ophthalmopathy apart from stable hyperthyroidism. Blood also carried most thyroid clonotypes expanded above 0.001.

V usage is TRBV29-1 and J usage is TRBJ2-2; 8 nucleotides match TRBD1. Material: blood. This TCR came from a man aged 18 to 29 with Graves' hyperthyroidism. CDR3 protein: CSVEDRENTGELFF. The DNA for the CDR3 is TGCAGCGTTGAGGACAGGGAGAACACCGGGGAGCTGTTTTTT.